A selection of T cell receptor beta chains follows, all from one sample in a study of molecular identifiers for immune sequencing clone quantification. TCRdb re-called the PCR reads with MiXCR, one entry per CDR3 protein. The sample contains 70,000 to 95,000 distinct CDR3 sequences, under 20% of which appear only once. Input material: naive CD8+ T cells from blood, with Jurkat cell RNA spiked in. These receptors were taken from a human donor in good health. Some libraries in this study had Jurkat cell RNA spiked in. The CDR3 runs from the conserved cysteine through the conserved F or W. A D gene is named only where the DNA matches it firmly. Some rows have no size entry. The others give once, few or many, or a class for an expanded clone.

many	TRBV23-1	-	TRBJ2-3	CASSTKAAPTDTQYF	TGCGCCAGCAGTACCAAAGCGGCGCCCACAGATACGCAGTATTTT
-	TRBV7-8	-	TRBJ2-3	CASSPGSF	TGTGCCAGCAGCCCTGGTTCTTTT
many	TRBV2	TRBD2	TRBJ2-3	CASSESRRELADTQYF	TGTGCCAGCAGTGAGTCAAGGCGGGAGCTCGCAGATACGCAGTATTTT
-	TRBV4-3	-	TRBJ2-5	CASSQDRRSQETQYF	TGCGCCAGCAGCCAAGATCGAAGATCGCAAGAGACCCAGTACTTC
many	TRBV10-3	-	TRBJ2-3	CAHKGTGRDTDTQYF	TGTGCCCACAAAGGGACGGGGCGGGATACAGATACGCAGTATTTT
many	TRBV30	-	TRBJ2-2	CAWNEGGRAGELFF	TGTGCCTGGAACGAAGGGGGTAGGGCCGGGGAGCTGTTTTTT
few	TRBV27	TRBD1	TRBJ1-4	CASRSRQGFGEKLLF	TGTGCCAGCAGATCCAGACAGGGTTTTGGTGAAAAACTGCTTTTT
many	TRBV7-2	-	TRBJ2-3	CASSQGHTDTQYF	TGTGCCAGCAGCCAGGGGCACACAGATACGCAGTATTTT
many	TRBV6-2/TRBV6-3	-	TRBJ1-4	CASSYPGSNGEKLFF	TGTGCCAGCAGTTACCCGGGAAGCAACGGTGAAAAACTGTTTTTT
many	TRBV5-1	TRBD2	TRBJ2-3	CASSGPYGGAIDTQYF	TGCGCCAGCAGCGGACCCTACGGGGGGGCTATAGATACGCAGTATTTT
many	TRBV5-6	TRBD1	TRBJ1-1	CASSLRDRGHFTNTEAFF	TGTGCCAGCAGCTTACGGGACAGGGGCCATTTTACGAACACTGAAGCTTTCTTT
many	TRBV19	TRBD1	TRBJ2-5	CASSPGGGTQYF	TGTGCCAGTAGTCCAGGGGGCGGAACCCAGTACTTC
many	TRBV7-9	-	TRBJ1-4	CASPPNDREGIEKLFF	TGTGCCAGCCCCCCAAACGATCGGGAAGGAATAGAAAAACTGTTTTTT
many	TRBV5-5	TRBD2	TRBJ2-7	CASSRLAGGPYEQYF	TGTGCCAGCAGCCGGCTAGCGGGAGGCCCCTACGAGCAGTACTTC
-	TRBV10-2	-	TRBJ1-2	CASSEWETYGYTF	TGCGCCAGCAGTGAGTGGGAGACCTATGGCTACACCTTC
many	TRBV4-1	TRBD1	TRBJ2-5	CASSQGETGTETQYF	TGCGCCAGCAGCCAGGGGGAGACAGGGACAGAGACCCAGTACTTC
many	TRBV4-3	-	TRBJ2-3	CASSQEEAFRGTDTQYF	TGCGCCAGCAGCCAAGAGGAGGCTTTTCGGGGCACAGATACGCAGTATTTT
many	TRBV19	-	TRBJ2-1	CASSISTSWGLEQFF	TGTGCCAGTAGTATATCGACTAGTTGGGGCCTTGAGCAGTTCTTC
many	TRBV7-3	TRBD1	TRBJ2-6	CASSLGQGPDHVLTF	TGTGCCAGCAGCTTGGGACAGGGGCCCGACCACGTCCTGACTTTC
many	TRBV6-2/TRBV6-3	-	TRBJ2-3	CASSSPGVADTQYF	TGTGCCAGCAGTTCGCCAGGGGTCGCAGATACGCAGTATTTT
many	TRBV7-9	TRBD1	TRBJ1-3	CASSSDRVANTIYF	TGTGCCAGCAGCTCGGACAGGGTTGCAAACACCATATATTTT
many	TRBV9	TRBD2	TRBJ2-5	CASSVGYGLAGPQETQYF	TGTGCCAGCAGCGTAGGTTATGGACTAGCGGGGCCACAAGAGACCCAGTACTTC
many	TRBV24-1	-	TRBJ2-1	CATSDSTGTGYNEQFF	TGTGCCACCAGTGATTCGACCGGGACTGGGTACAATGAGCAGTTCTTC
many	TRBV7-9	-	TRBJ1-5	CASSPGATNQPQHF	TGTGCCAGCAGCCCGGGAGCAACCAATCAGCCCCAGCATTTT
many	TRBV4-3	-	TRBJ2-7	CASSQEYYGPYEQYF	TGCGCCAGCAGCCAAGAGTATTATGGGCCCTACGAGCAGTACTTC
many	TRBV12-3/TRBV12-4	TRBD1	TRBJ2-7	CASTQVRDRWIHEQYF	TGTGCCAGCACCCAAGTCAGGGACAGGTGGATTCACGAGCAGTACTTC
many	TRBV4-3	TRBD2	TRBJ2-3	CASSQDPGGSTDTQYF	TGCGCCAGCAGCCAAGATCCCGGGGGGAGCACAGATACGCAGTATTTT
many	TRBV20-1	TRBD2	TRBJ2-3	CSAPGLADTDTQYF	TGCAGTGCTCCAGGGCTAGCGGACACAGATACGCAGTATTTT
many	TRBV30	-	TRBJ1-1	CAWSKGWNTEAFF	TGTGCCTGGAGTAAAGGATGGAACACTGAAGCTTTCTTT
many	TRBV29-1	TRBD2	TRBJ2-5	CSVEDGGTSGLGAQYF	TGCAGCGTTGAAGATGGTGGGACTAGCGGACTGGGGGCCCAGTACTTC
many	TRBV2	-	TRBJ1-4	CASVSQEEKLFF	TGTGCCAGCGTTTCACAAGAGGAAAAACTGTTTTTT
many	TRBV7-3	-	TRBJ2-5	CASSLWSGETQYF	TGTGCCAGCAGCTTATGGTCGGGGGAGACCCAGTACTTC
many	TRBV6-2/TRBV6-3	-	TRBJ1-1	CASSYSSSGLNTEAFF	TGTGCCAGCAGTTACTCGAGTTCAGGGCTGAACACTGAAGCTTTCTTT
-	TRBV5-4	TRBD2	TRBJ2-3	CASSLRVAGDCTDTQYF	TGTGCCAGCAGCTTGCGGGTGGCGGGAGACTGCACAGATACGCAGTATTTT
-	TRBV5-3	-	TRBJ2-2	CASILRGGTGELFF	TGTGCCAGCATCCTGAGGGGGGGCACCGGGGAGCTGTTTTTT
many	TRBV10-3	-	TRBJ2-7	CAISEPGYEQYF	TGTGCCATCAGTGAGCCCGGGTACGAGCAGTACTTC
-	TRBV7-2	-	TRBJ2-3	CASSLGAGWTDTQYF	TGTGCCAGCAGCTTAGGGGCGGGTTGGACGGATACGCAGTATTTT
many	TRBV5-8	TRBD2	TRBJ2-1	CASSLKAGGHNEQFF	TGTGCCAGCAGCTTGAAGGCGGGAGGGCACAATGAGCAGTTCTTC
many	TRBV5-5	TRBD1	TRBJ1-6	CASSLIGTGVSYNSPLHF	TGTGCCAGCAGCTTGATCGGGACAGGGGTCTCCTATAATTCACCCCTCCACTTT
-	TRBV30	-	TRBJ2-3	CAWSTGIGTDTQYF	TGTGCCTGGAGTACAGGGATAGGCACAGATACGCAGTATTTT
-	TRBV7-9	-	TRBJ1-2	CASHLIPLGVGYGYTF	TGTGCCAGCCACTTAATCCCGCTGGGGGTCGGCTATGGCTACACCTTC
many	TRBV28	-	TRBJ1-6	CASSLRGGDRSPLHF	TGTGCCAGCAGTCTACGTGGAGGGGATCGCTCACCCCTCCACTTT
many	TRBV27	TRBD2	TRBJ2-3	CASSTRGGVAGTSPTDTQYF	TGTGCCAGCAGTACTAGAGGGGGGGTCGCCGGGACTAGTCCCACAGATACGCAGTATTTT
few	TRBV9	TRBD2	TRBJ2-6	CASSVSGGPLRDVLTF	TGTGCCAGCAGCGTAAGCGGGGGCCCACTCAGGGACGTCCTGACTTTC
many	TRBV12-3/TRBV12-4	TRBD2	TRBJ2-1	CASGTTDNEQFF	TGTGCCAGTGGGACTACCGACAATGAGCAGTTCTTC
-	TRBV7-6	-	TRBJ1-2	CASSLLVRGDYGYTF	TGTGCCAGCAGCTTATTGGTGAGGGGCGACTATGGCTACACCTTC
many	TRBV29-1	-	TRBJ2-1	CSPGAHKNEQFF	TGCTCCCCGGGGGCGCACAAAAATGAGCAGTTCTTC
many	TRBV7-9	TRBD2	TRBJ2-5	CASSLASGGVQETQYF	TGTGCCAGCAGCTTAGCTAGCGGGGGAGTACAAGAGACCCAGTACTTC
many	TRBV6-5	TRBD1	TRBJ2-7	CASSSQGVFDEQYF	TGTGCCAGCAGTAGTCAGGGGGTTTTCGACGAGCAGTACTTC
many	TRBV19	-	TRBJ2-7	CASSISSGYPYEQYF	TGTGCCAGTAGTATTTCTTCAGGGTACCCCTACGAGCAGTACTTC
many	TRBV30	TRBD2	TRBJ2-7	CAWSRAREDYYEQYF	TGTGCCTGGAGCCGCGCGCGGGAGGATTACTACGAGCAGTACTTC
many	TRBV4-1	TRBD1	TRBJ2-5	CASSQDEETGDEETQYF	TGCGCCAGCAGCCAAGATGAAGAGACAGGGGACGAGGAGACCCAGTACTTC
many	TRBV6-2/TRBV6-3	-	TRBJ1-1	CASRPPQRTPTEAFF	TGTGCCAGCAGACCTCCCCAGCGGACCCCCACTGAAGCTTTCTTT
-	TRBV24-1	TRBD1	TRBJ2-1	CATSDETGINEQFF	TGTGCCACCAGTGACGAGACAGGGATCAATGAGCAGTTCTTC
many	TRBV27	-	TRBJ2-4	CASSSGAKNIQYF	TGTGCCAGCAGTTCCGGGGCCAAAAACATTCAGTACTTC
-	TRBV27	-	TRBJ1-1	CASSLSVAGNTEAFF	TGTGCCAGCAGTTTAAGTGTGGCAGGGAACACTGAAGCTTTCTTT
many	TRBV18	TRBD2	TRBJ2-3	CASSPPVLAGVEDTQYF	TGTGCCAGCTCACCACCGGTACTAGCGGGAGTCGAAGATACGCAGTATTTT
many	TRBV7-2	-	TRBJ2-5	CASSPALHYQETQYF	TGTGCCAGCAGCCCCGCACTTCACTACCAAGAGACCCAGTACTTC
many	TRBV2	-	TRBJ2-4	CASMRAGQDIQYF	TGTGCCAGCATGCGGGCAGGGCAGGACATTCAGTACTTC